The text below deals with one T cell receptor (beta chain). This clone was detected a few times. The antigen it binds to is not known. Base qualities are not at hand, and no much larger clone is one base apart. The time point label for this specimen denotes: baseline before oral tofacitinib. Lesional scalp punch biopsies and peripheral blood were collected from alopecia areata patients. After PBMCs were isolated by density centrifugation and stained for CD3, CD4 and CD8, a FACSAria was used to sort CD4+ and CD8+ T cells. These data belong to a study of CD8+ T cells in alopecia areata (dated by TCRdb to 2016 to 2019). General notes on the study: The treated patients took part in an open-label pilot trial in which moderate-to-severe alopecia areata was treated with oral tofacitinib at 5 to 10 mg twice daily. Patients received tofacitinib for 6 to 18 months and were then followed off drug for 6 months to check for delayed response and recurrence. In both human patients and the C3H/HeJ mouse model, the study applied high-throughput TCRbeta sequencing to look at T cell clonal expansion in alopecia areata. In humans, TCRbeta sequencing was performed on scalp tissue and on sorted CD4+ and CD8+ peripheral blood T cells from healthy controls and from patients with patchy or totalis/universalis alopecia areata. Biopsies were taken from tofacitinib-treated patients at baseline and at 4 and 24 weeks of treatment, and a later scalp biopsy was taken in several of the tofacitinib-treated patients. Scalp clonality was compared across normal scalp (n=4), patchy alopecia areata scalp (n=8), and alopecia totalis/universalis scalp (n=8). RNA was extracted with the PAXgene miRNA kit for fixed scalp, the miRNeasy kit for PBMCs, and the RNeasy kit for mouse skin. TCRbeta CDR3 regions were amplified by immunoSEQ multiplex PCR with 35 Vbeta forward and 13 Jbeta reverse primers. Overall results and qualifications from the work: Scalp TCR repertoire analysis is complicated because resident alphabeta T cells in normal human skin are also sequenced, whereas mouse skin is dominated by gammadelta T cells. Compared with normal scalp, lesional scalp had higher clonality and more expanded CD8+ clones, particularly in alopecia totalis/universalis, a pattern that suggests antigenic drive. Shared TCR sequences between patients were less evident than in mice, which may be partly attributable to HLA diversity in the patient population.

Cut back by 0 bases and 2 bases, the V and J ends lie 7 bases apart. Including cysteine and phenylalanine, the CDR3 has 14 amino acids. The entry retains the CDR3 DNA only, 42 bases that are in frame from base 1. CDR1 LNHNV and CDR2 YYDKDF are derived from the germline V gene (reference sequence). The receptor library was made with the immunoSEQ multiplex PCR assay. RNA was extracted from all samples and reverse transcribed into cDNA as template for TCR sequencing. First-strand cDNA was synthesized with SuperScript III using a 2:1 mix of oligo-dT and random hexamers. Amplification bias was assessed with a synthetic immune receptor repertoire, and residual bias was removed computationally. The original pipeline was this. Raw reads were preprocessed for error removal, and CDR3 was defined according to IMGT conventions as running from the conserved cysteine to phenylalanine. Clonality was computed as 1 minus the Shannon entropy, with the entropy normalized by log2 of the number of productive unique TCRs. Whether scalp clones were CD4 or CD8 was inferred by matching scalp TCRbeta sequences against CD4 and CD8 repertoires sorted from blood. The immuneACCESS repertoire file appears here via TCRdb, limited to in-frame rearrangements. These files lack a portion of the clones; in checked studies, under half of the deficit traces to unresolved V genes, and the cause of the others is not known. V and J calls and clone size are copied from that table; D and trimming were computed from the DNA. The table for this sample lists about 180,000 clones; about 60% of them were counted only once. Roughly 14% of the sample is held by the ten biggest clonotypes.

The origin of this receptor is a human donor with alopecia areata. This specimen was CD4+ T cells sorted from blood, taken at week 0. The rearranged segments are TRBV15 and TRBJ2-5; the D gene is perhaps TRBD2, on 5 matching bases. The CDR3 is CATSRDERQETQYF. The DNA reads as follows: TGTGCCACCAGCAGAGATGAGCGGCAAGAGACCCAGTACTTC.